The 8 T cell receptor beta chains reported below all come from one sample, sequenced in a study of response to subunit inactivated influenza vaccine. In TCRdb, the RT-PCR reads were re-called with MiXCR into one record per CDR3 protein. This sample has 450,000 to 550,000 distinct CDR3 sequences, with roughly 27% found just once. Specimen: CD4+ T cells sorted from PBMCs, collected less than 6 days after vaccination. The receptors here all came from a man in his fifties who received an inactivated influenza vaccine.

This clonotype was seen a few times. The V call is TRBV28, the J call TRBJ2-1; D is ambiguous. Germline lookup yields CDR1 MDHEN and CDR2 SYDVKM. Trimming removed 6 bases at V and 0 bases at J, with 12 bases between. The CDR3 spans 15 residues. The CDR3 spells CASRVGFSSYNEQFF. The DNA of the CDR3 is TGTGCCAGCAGGGTTGGCTTTAGCTCCTACAATGAGCAGTTCTTC.

This clonotype was counted only a few times. The V gene is TRBV28, the J gene TRBJ2-7; D could derive from TRBD1 or TRBD2 (5 bases each). Trimming took off 3 bases at V and 8 bases at J, with 8 bases between the two ends. This CDR3 contains 11 residues. The germline V gene encodes CDR1 MDHEN and CDR2 SYDVKM. This CDR3 is CASSLGPQQYF. The CDR3, as DNA: TGTGCCAGCAGTTTGGGACCACAGCAGTACTTC.

CDR3 loop: CASSQVGGKPRKQYF. In nucleotides, the CDR3 is TGCGCCAGCAGCCAAGTCGGAGGAAAGCCCCGAAAGCAGTACTTC. This chain links TRBV4-1 with TRBJ2-7, with D perhaps TRBD2 (5 bases). This CDR3 contains 15 residues. Per germline, CDR1 MGHRA and CDR2 YSYEKL. Trimming took 1 base from V and 8 from J, leaving 18 bases between them.

This clonotype has just a few counts. V gene TRBV5-1 combines with J gene TRBJ1-4; D uncertain. The CDR3 has 14 amino acids. Germline V gene sequence: CDR1 SGHRS, CDR2 YFSETQ. V was clipped by 1 base and J by 8 bases, with 12 bases between them. CDR3 bases: TGCGCCAGCAGCTTGAGGACCCGACGAGAAAAACTGTTTTTT. Translating it yields CASSLRTRREKLFF.

The J gene is TRBJ2-5, the V gene TRBV7-2; D is tentatively TRBD1 or TRBD2 (7 bases each). There are 15 residues in the CDR3. Looked up from germline, CDR1 is SGHTA and CDR2 is FQGNSA. V was trimmed by 0 bases and J by 6 bases, leaving 14 bases between them. CDR3: CASSLAGGGFKTQYF. The CDR3 nucleotides are TGTGCCAGCAGCTTAGCGGGAGGGGGCTTTAAGACCCAGTACTTC.

This chain links TRBV6-1 with TRBJ1-2; TRBD1 might be the D (5 bases). The CDR3 has 14 residues. Trimming shortened V by 6 bases and J by 4 bases, and 15 bases separated the two germline ends. CDR1 MNHNS and CDR2 SASEGT come from the germline V gene. The CDR3 loop reads CASSDPRQGYGYTF. DNA for the CDR3: TGTGCCAGCAGCGATCCTCGCCAGGGCTATGGCTACACCTTC.

This rearrangement joins TRBV12-3 or TRBV12-4 to TRBJ1-2; no definite D call. Between the trimmed V and J ends, which lost 1 base and 8 bases, there was a span of 8 bases. The CDR3 is 12 amino acids. The CDR3 loop is CASSLEQRGYTF. CDR3 bases: TGTGCCAGCAGTTTAGAACAGAGGGGCTACACCTTC.

V and J are TRBV12-3 or TRBV12-4 and TRBJ2-1; 11 positions match TRBD2. The CDR3 runs 15 residues. Trimming took 6 bases from V and 8 from J; bases not matched to a gene: 9. CDR3 protein: CASSPTSGRWHEQFF. CDR3 nucleotide sequence: TGTGCCAGCAGCCCCACTAGCGGGAGATGGCATGAGCAGTTCTTC.